This record looks at one TCR beta chain sequence and its context. This clone has only one observation. Its specific antigen is unknown. Qualities for individual bases were not recorded, and no much larger clone is one base off. CDR1 and CDR2 are read off the germline V gene as SGDLS and YYNGEE. Trimming takes 4 bases off V and 6 bases off J; junction bases not matched to a gene: 8. The CDR3 contains 15 residues, cysteine and phenylalanine counted. CDR3 DNA only is kept here, 45 bases in frame from base 1. The donors belonged to the validation cohort of approximately 130 subjects, which was separate from the 666-subject first cohort. The data derive from a study of cytomegalovirus exposure and HLA in healthy donors (dated by TCRdb to about 2017). For context, the study as a whole: The roughly 670 repertoires of the first cohort and the 110 or so validation repertoires were produced on the same platform, according to a later analysis. The aim of the study was to test whether cataloging public T cell receptors could identify signatures of past pathogen exposure. Along with the approximately 700-subject first cohort, a separate validation cohort of approximately 110 different subjects was used. High-throughput TCR immunosequencing, statistical association of individual TCRs with disease status, and machine learning were combined to predict cytomegalovirus infection status. Points the paper makes about the study in general: It was suggested by the authors that the approach could potentially be generalized to other disease states and immunological phenotypes. All 120 or so repertoires were used to score co-occurrence in the validation cohort in a later analysis, because that analysis had no HLA typing for the cohort. The study listed 164 TCR beta chains as associated with cytomegalovirus. In vitro tests confirmed that a few of the cytomegalovirus-associated TCR beta chains recognize cytomegalovirus antigens. Most TCR sequences were observed very rarely across donors, whereas some public TCRs were present in many individuals. Subsequent analysis determined that TCRs grouped into clusters in the first cohort also showed a tendency toward co-occurrence across the approximately 120 validation repertoires, and 94% of cluster scores exceeded 0. In both the original and validation cohorts, the classifier was reported to diagnose cytomegalovirus status with high specificity and sensitivity.

To prepare the library, the immunoSEQ multiplex PCR assay was applied. For the original study's pipeline: To diagnose cytomegalovirus status from the catalog of TCR beta chain sequences, a statistical classification framework was built. This immuneACCESS table, as held by TCRdb, lists in-frame sequences with V and J called but not all clones. Of the missing ones, under half trace to an unresolved V gene in checked studies; the others have no known cause. The V and J calls and clone size were taken over from that table, and D and trimming were inferred from the DNA. The sample has 100,000 to 150,000 clones on record, 75% to 90% of them singletons. Jointly, the top ten make up 2% to 2.5% of the sample.

The sequence links TRBV9 to TRBJ2-1, with 9 middle bases fitting TRBD2. Sequenced sample: PBMCs. This receptor was obtained from a woman under 30 in good health and CMV-seronegative. The DNA reads as follows: TGTGCCAGCAGCCCCCGGCTAGCGGGACCCAATGAGCAGTTCTTC. Translated, this is CASSPRLAGPNEQFF.